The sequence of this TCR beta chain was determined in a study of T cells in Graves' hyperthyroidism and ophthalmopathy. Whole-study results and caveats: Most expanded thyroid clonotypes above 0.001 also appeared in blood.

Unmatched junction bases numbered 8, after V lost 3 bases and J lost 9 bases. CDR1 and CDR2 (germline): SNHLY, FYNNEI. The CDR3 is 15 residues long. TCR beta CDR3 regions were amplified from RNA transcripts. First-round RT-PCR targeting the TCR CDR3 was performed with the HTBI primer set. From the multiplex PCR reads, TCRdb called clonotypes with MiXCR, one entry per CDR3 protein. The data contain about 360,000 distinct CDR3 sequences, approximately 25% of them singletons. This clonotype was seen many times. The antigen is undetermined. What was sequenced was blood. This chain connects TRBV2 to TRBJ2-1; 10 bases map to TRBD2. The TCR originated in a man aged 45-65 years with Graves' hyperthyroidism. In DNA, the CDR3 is TGTGCCAGCAGTGACCAAGCGGGAGGGAAGACTGAGCAGTTCTTC. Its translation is CASSDQAGGKTEQFF.